This TCR beta chain was identified in a study of T cell responses to AZD1222 COVID-19 vaccine. Germline CDR1 and CDR2: LNHDA and SQIVND (reference sequence). This CDR3 spans 16 amino acids. Trimming removed 3 bases from V and 4 bases from J, with 18 bases in between. Libraries were prepared by immunoSEQ multiplex PCR; TCRdb keeps only in-frame clonotypes and omits some of them. The sample shows around 84,000 clones, around 89% of them seen only once. The sample in question was peripheral blood, obtained on day 0 of AZD1222 vaccination. This chain uses TRBV19 with TRBJ1-2; D is unresolved. The receptor comes from an adult in good health. CDR3 DNA: TGTGCCAGTAGTATGCGGGGAAATAGGAGGGCCTATGGCTACACCTTC. Amino acid sequence: CASSMRGNRRAYGYTF.